This T cell receptor (beta chain) is drawn from a study of beta chain features in type 1 diabetes. Looking at the study overall: Age, gender and cell yields were alike across patients and healthy donors. Study-wide points: For Type 1 diabetes patients, all four CD4+ subsets carried TCRB CDR3s that were moderately but significantly shorter.

The sequenced template was cDNA made from the entire isolated RNA. Using immunoSEQ multiplex PCR, the repertoire was profiled, and TCRdb retains in-frame clones only, with some absent. Of 250,000 to 350,000 clones in the sample, roughly an eighth are singletons; the top ten hold 0.015% to 0.02%. This clone was detected only a few times. Its cognate antigen is unknown. The CDR3 contains 11 residues. Deletions cut 2 bases from V and 5 bases from J, with 4 bases between. Germline CDR1 is LNHNV and CDR2 is YYDKDF (reference sequence). The chain combines TRBV15 with TRBJ2-7; D uncertain. The material sequenced was naive CD4+ T cells from blood. The receptor was derived from a man aged 25-45 years with type 1 diabetes. The CDR3, as DNA: TGTGCCACCAGCAGATTAGACGAGCAGTACTTC. It is translated as CATSRLDEQYF.